These T cell receptor beta chains were read from a single sample in a study of shared clonotypes between healthy human individuals. The table came from immunoSEQ multiplex PCR; TCRdb's copy has only in-frame clones and leaves some out. The table lists around 2.1 million clones, about 93% of them singletons. Sequencing was performed on naive CD8+ T cells from PBMCs. The receptors here all came from a man younger than 30 in good health. Some clones in this sample may be carry-over from other donors' samples. Both conserved end residues are part of each CDR3. Fields, in order: D gene, clone size, V gene, J gene, CDR3 protein, CDR3 DNA. D genes are given only for firm matches. Only some rows state a clone size, as once, few, many or a class for expanded clones.

NA	NA	TRBV15	TRBJ2-7	CATSITRGGDEQYF	TGTGCCACCAGCATCACGCGGGGTGGGGACGAGCAGTACTTC
NA	NA	TRBV10-1	TRBJ2-7	CASSERETGSEQYF	TGCGCCAGCAGTGAAAGGGAAACCGGGAGCGAGCAGTACTTC
NA	few	TRBV7-9	TRBJ1-4	CASTLDRRNEKLFF	TGTGCCAGCACCCTGGACCGCCGTAATGAAAAACTGTTTTTT
TRBD1	NA	TRBV11-1	TRBJ1-1	CASSPDRGGRNTEAFF	TGTGCCAGCAGCCCCGACAGGGGCGGAAGAAACACTGAAGCTTTCTTT
NA	NA	TRBV2	TRBJ1-5	CASSTGNDLDQPQHF	TGTGCCAGCAGTACCGGAAACGACCTGGATCAGCCCCAGCATTTT
NA	NA	TRBV28	TRBJ1-2	CASSSQWAGPWGYTF	TGTGCCAGCAGTTCCCAGTGGGCAGGACCCTGGGGCTACACCTTC
TRBD1	NA	TRBV25-1	TRBJ1-1	CASSDRGRWAEAFF	TGTGCCAGCAGTGACAGGGGGCGTTGGGCTGAAGCTTTCTTT
TRBD1	NA	TRBV9	TRBJ2-6	CASSMTTGVPQAGANVLTF	TGTGCCAGCAGCATGACGACAGGGGTCCCTCAGGCTGGGGCCAACGTCCTGACTTTC
NA	NA	TRBV5-6	TRBJ2-1	CASSKTKTRPEQFF	TGTGCCAGCAGCAAGACAAAAACTCGGCCTGAGCAGTTCTTC
NA	NA	TRBV13	TRBJ2-2	CASCSGLYTGELFF	TGTGCCAGCTGCAGCGGCCTTTACACCGGGGAGCTGTTTTTT